The clone carrying this T cell receptor (beta chain) was observed a handful of times. The junction does not match germline at one end; this may be a read error. This sample is drawn from a study of blood T cells in healthy people across ages. This CDR3 has 15 amino acids. In germline, CDR1 is MDHEN, CDR2 SYDVKM. A second PCR of 7 to 11 cycles used a sample-barcoded 5' primer and a J-beta primer mix. TCRdb re-called the 5' RACE reads with MiXCR, one entry per CDR3 protein. The table has 600,000 to 1,000,000 distinct CDR3 sequences, roughly 25% seen once. These data are also associated with another study on T cells of mothers and their children.

The chain combines TRBV28 with TRBJ1-1, with a weak D call TRBD1 (6 bases). Material: blood. This clonotype was obtained from a boy between 10 and 17 years old in good health. The DNA of the CDR3 is TGTGCCAGCAGTTATACTTTGTGGGGGGCGGGTGAAACTTTCTTT. Translation: CASSYTLWGAGETFF.